The next 18 T cell receptor beta chains were all read from a single sample in a study of T cells in localized non-small cell lung cancer. Profiling relied on immunoSEQ multiplex PCR, and the TCRdb table lists in-frame clones only, not all of them. Of 30,000 to 40,000 clones listed, roughly 78% are singletons. The specimen comprised peripheral blood, sampled before any cancer treatment. Source of these receptors: a male donor at least 60 years old with stage II squamous cell lung carcinoma.

The chain couples TRBV5-1 to TRBJ1-1, with D tentatively TRBD1 (5 bases). The CDR3 is 15 residues long. Between the trimmed V and J ends, which lost 5 bases and 4 bases, there was a span of 18 bases. Germline CDR1 SGHRS, CDR2 YFSETQ. This CDR3 reads CASRTGQGGSTEAFF. The CDR3 DNA reads as TGCGCCAGCAGAACGGGGCAGGGTGGAAGCACTGAAGCTTTCTTT.

This chain links TRBV7-9 with TRBJ2-1; D gene uncertain. V lost 8 bases and J lost 6, with 14 bases in between. This CDR3 is built from 13 residues. Germline loops: CDR1 SEHNR, CDR2 FQNEAQ (reference sequence). The CDR3 protein is CASAWGFGNEQFF. The CDR3 coding sequence is TGTGCCAGCGCGTGGGGTTTCGGCAATGAGCAGTTCTTC.

This clone was detected a few times. The chain is built from TRBV20-1 and TRBJ1-1, with 7 bases lining up with TRBD1. In germline, CDR1 is DFQATT, CDR2 SNEGSKA (reference sequence). The CDR3 extends over 11 amino acids. Trimming took 8 bases from V and 9 from J; bases not matched to a gene: 9. CDR3 in DNA: TGCAGTACCCACGACAGGGAACAAGCTTTCTTT. Amino acid sequence: CSTHDREQAFF.

The rearrangement joins TRBV18 to TRBJ1-6, with 7 bases fitting TRBD1. There are 14 residues in the CDR3. With 6 bases clipped from V and 4 bases from J, the junction kept 3 bases outside the gene matches. The V gene's germline CDR1 is KGHSH and CDR2 LQKENI. CDR3 nucleotide sequence: TGTGCCAGCTCGGCGGGACAGTATAATTCACCCCTCCACTTT. It encodes CASSAGQYNSPLHF.

V gene TRBV10-1 combines with J gene TRBJ1-4, with D maybe TRBD1 (5 bases). V lost 6 bases to trimming and J lost 5 bases, with 7 bases between them. The CDR3 consists of 12 residues. The germline V gene has CDR1 WNHNN and CDR2 SYGVQD (reference sequence). The CDR3 nucleotides are TGCGCCAGCAGCCAGGGCAATGAAAAACTGTTTTTT. This encodes CASSQGNEKLFF.

V gene TRBV10-3 combines with J gene TRBJ1-2, with D perhaps matching TRBD1 (6 bases). CDR1 and CDR2 from the germline V gene are ENHRY and SYGVKD. V lost 2 bases and J 6 bases, leaving 13 bases between the germline ends. The length of the CDR3 is 14 residues. As DNA, the CDR3 is TGTGCCATCAGTGAGAAACAGGGTGAAGATGGCTACACCTTC. It encodes CAISEKQGEDGYTF.

This clone is a singleton in its sample. The chain joins TRBV6-6 to TRBJ2-7, with D perhaps TRBD1 (5 bases). V was pared by 2 bases and J by 4 bases, with 9 bases between. The germline gives CDR1 MNHNY, CDR2 SVGAGI (reference sequence). This CDR3 comprises 13 residues. The CDR3 loop is CASSYVQGYEQYF. CDR3 in DNA: TGTGCCAGCAGTTACGTTCAGGGATACGAGCAGTACTTC.

The V gene is TRBV20-1, the J gene TRBJ2-1; 8 bases agree with TRBD1. The junction had 2 bases not matched to a gene; V was cut back by 5 bases and J by 8 bases. CDR3 length: 11 residues. From germline, CDR1 is DFQATT and CDR2 SNEGSKA (reference sequence). The CDR3 region is CSAGQGDEQFF. CDR3 nucleotides: TGCAGTGCTGGACAGGGCGATGAGCAGTTCTTC.

The genes are TRBV6-5 and TRBJ1-3; D unclear. This CDR3 comprises 15 residues. Trimming removed 4 bases from V and 4 bases from J, with 14 bases in between. The germline V gene has CDR1 MNHEY and CDR2 SVGAGI. CDR3 DNA sequence: TGTGCCAGCAGTTCCCCAACATTGCAAGGAAACACCATATATTTT. It translates to CASSSPTLQGNTIYF.

The chain couples TRBV18 to TRBJ1-2; unclear D gene. Per the germline V gene, CDR1 is KGHSH and CDR2 is LQKENI. V was clipped by 2 bases and J by 4 bases, with 14 bases between them. The CDR3 contains 15 residues. CDR3 DNA sequence: TGTGCCAGCTCACCAAACCCCAGGCCTGGCTATGGCTACACCTTC. Translated: CASSPNPRPGYGYTF. The entire variable domain, with the rest obtained from reference TRBV18 and TRBJ1-2, is as follows: NAGVMQNPRHLVRRRGQEARLRCSPMKGHSHVYWYRQLPEEGLKFMVYLQKENIIDESGMPKERFSAEFPKEGPSILRIQQVVRGDSAAYFCASSPNPRPGYGYTFGSGTRLTVV.

The V call is TRBV10-1, the J call TRBJ2-1; 10 bases match TRBD1. The junction had 9 bases not matched to a gene; V was cut back by 4 bases and J by 6 bases. This CDR3 comprises 16 residues. Germline V CDR1 and CDR2: WNHNN, SYGVQD (reference sequence). In DNA, the CDR3 is TGCGCCAGCAGTGGCTCCCGACAGGGGGCCGGCAATGAGCAGTTCTTC. Its translation is CASSGSRQGAGNEQFF.

The chain has TRBV5-6 and TRBJ2-7; D gene uncertain. CDR1 and CDR2 from the germline V gene are SGHDT and YYEEEE. V dropped 0 bases and J dropped 7 bases, with 8 bases sitting between them. The CDR3 is 12 residues long. The CDR3 DNA reads TGTGCCAGCAGCTTGGGCCCCGGGGAGCAGTACTTC. This encodes CASSLGPGEQYF.

The genes are TRBV9 and TRBJ2-3, with TRBD2 as a possible D gene (6 bases). Trimming took 3 bases from V and 6 from J, leaving 20 bases between them. This CDR3 comprises 16 residues. The germline gives CDR1 SGDLS, CDR2 YYNGEE. CDR3 coding DNA: TGTGCCAGCAGCGAAAAGGGACTTCGGGGAGGTGATACGCAGTATTTT. This encodes CASSEKGLRGGDTQYF.

The CDR3 nucleotides read TGTGCCAGAAGCTTAGGTGCTATGACCTCTGGAAACACCATATATTTT. Its translation is CARSLGAMTSGNTIYF. The chain recombines TRBV5-3 with TRBJ1-3, with D unclear. TRBV5-3 is annotated as an ORF whose role is uncertain. V gave up 2 bases and J gave up 0 bases, with 12 bases separating them. The CDR3 extends over 16 amino acids.

This clone has a handful of counts. For the CDR3, the DNA is TGTGCCAGCAGCCCCGTTCGGGGGGGGACCCTCAAGACCCAGTACTTC. This translates into CASSPVRGGTLKTQYF. The chain has TRBV7-8 and TRBJ2-5; 8 nucleotides align to TRBD2. With V trimmed by 5 bases and J by 6 bases, 14 bases remained unmatched. The CDR3 is 16 amino acids. Germline CDR1 is SGHVS and CDR2 is FQNEAQ.

The V and J genes are TRBV6-5 and TRBJ1-2; D remains unclear. The CDR3 is made up of 13 amino acids. CDR1 and CDR2 from the germline V gene are MNHEY and SVGAGI. V lost 6 bases and J 4 bases, leaving 12 bases between the germline ends. The CDR3 protein is CASSLQVGYGYTF. In DNA form, the CDR3 reads TGTGCCAGCAGCCTCCAGGTGGGCTATGGCTACACCTTC.

The rearrangement uses TRBV10-2 and TRBJ2-1; 7 bases match TRBD2. This CDR3 has 15 residues. Germline CDR1 and CDR2: WSHSY and SAAADI. The J segment lost 0 bases and the V segment lost 6 bases, leaving 5 bases of the junction unmatched. CDR3 sequence (DNA): TGCGCCAGCAGACCTAGCGGCCGCTCCTACAATGAGCAGTTCTTC. This gives the protein CASRPSGRSYNEQFF.

The J gene is TRBJ2-1, the V gene TRBV5-1; possible D gene TRBD2, 5 bases. CDR3 length equals 13 residues. Germline V lookup: CDR1 SGHRS, CDR2 YFSETQ. The V end was cut by 10 bases, the J end by 2 bases, with 13 bases between. The CDR3 nucleotides are TGCGCCTCGGACTCGGGAACCTACAATGAGCAGTTCTTC. This encodes CASDSGTYNEQFF.